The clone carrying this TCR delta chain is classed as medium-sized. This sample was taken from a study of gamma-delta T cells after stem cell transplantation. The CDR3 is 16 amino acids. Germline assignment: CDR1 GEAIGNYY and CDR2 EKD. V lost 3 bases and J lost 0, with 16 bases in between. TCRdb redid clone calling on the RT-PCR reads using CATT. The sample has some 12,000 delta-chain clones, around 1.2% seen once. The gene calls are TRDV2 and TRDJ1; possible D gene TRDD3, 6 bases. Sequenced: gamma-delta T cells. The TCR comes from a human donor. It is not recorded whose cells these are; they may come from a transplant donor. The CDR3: CACDGMGGDHTDKLIF. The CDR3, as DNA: TGTGCCTGTGACGGGATGGGGGGGGACCACACCGATAAACTCATCTTT.